These 14 T cell receptor beta chains share one sample of origin, sequenced in a study of T-cell memory formation after mild COVID-19. From the 5' RACE reads, TCRdb called clonotypes with MiXCR, one entry per CDR3 protein. The data show under 150,000 distinct CDR3 sequences, 16% seen once. The sample was PBMCs or a T cell subset sorted from them (not recorded which). These receptors all stem from an adult woman who had mild COVID-19 (a few samples of this study predate the infection). Cell type and time point are not known.

A few counts support this clonotype. The chain joins TRBV5-1 to TRBJ2-1; weak D call: TRBD2 (6 bases). Trimming shortened V by 4 bases and J by 10 bases, and 18 bases separated the two germline ends. The V gene's germline CDR1 is SGHRS and CDR2 YFSETQ. The CDR3 loop spans 14 amino acids. The CDR3 sequence is CASSPGVSGREQFF. Written as DNA, the CDR3 is TGCGCCAGCAGCCCGGGGGTTAGCGGAAGGGAGCAGTTCTTC.

A few counts support this clonotype. The chain couples TRBV27 to TRBJ2-7, with 11 bases that match TRBD2. The CDR3 extends over 15 amino acids. J lost 4 bases, V lost 4 bases, and 6 bases had no gene match. Germline CDR1 and CDR2: MNHEY and SMNVEV (reference sequence). CDR3 protein: CASSSGTSGGYEQYF. DNA for the CDR3: TGTGCCAGCAGTTCCGGGACTAGCGGAGGGTACGAGCAGTACTTC.

The gene calls are TRBV5-1 and TRBJ1-1; D ambiguous. CDR1 SGHRS and CDR2 YFSETQ come from the germline V gene. Between the trimmed V and J ends, which lost 2 bases and 0 bases, there was a span of 17 bases. This CDR3 contains 17 residues. The chain's CDR3 is CASSFSGQQLLNTEAFF. For the CDR3, the DNA is TGCGCCAGCAGCTTTTCGGGCCAACAGCTCTTGAACACTGAAGCTTTCTTT.

The rearrangement uses TRBV5-1 and TRBJ2-3, with D possibly matching TRBD2 (6 bases). The V gene's germline CDR1 is SGHRS and CDR2 YFSETQ. The CDR3 is made up of 16 amino acids. Trimming cost V 0 bases and J 3 bases, with 14 bases left between them. CDR3 protein: CASSLETRSRTDTQYF. In DNA, the CDR3 is TGCGCCAGCAGCTTGGAGACTAGGTCTCGAACAGATACGCAGTATTTT.

This rearrangement joins TRBV6-5 to TRBJ1-2; D perhaps matches TRBD1 (6 bases). Germline values: CDR1 MNHEY, CDR2 SVGAGI. The CDR3 runs 13 residues. V was clipped by 5 bases and J by 0 bases, with 7 bases between them. CDR3 sequence (DNA): TGTGCCAGCAGTCGGACAGCTAACTATGGCTACACCTTC. Protein product: CASSRTANYGYTF.

The chain recombines TRBV7-9 with TRBJ2-2; D gene uncertain. The CDR3 runs 13 residues. V was trimmed by 3 bases and J by 4 bases, leaving 6 bases between them. The germline CDR1 and CDR2 sequences are SEHNR and FQNEAQ (reference sequence). DNA of the CDR3: TGTGCCAGCAGCTTTAATCCCACCGGGGAGCTGTTTTTT. This translates into CASSFNPTGELFF. The entire variable domain, with the rest obtained from reference TRBV7-9 and TRBJ2-2, is as follows: DTGVSQNPRHKITKRGQNVTFRCDPISEHNRLYWYRQTLGQGPEFLTYFQNEAQLEKSRLLSDRFSAERPKGSFSTLEIQRTEQGDSAMYLCASSFNPTGELFFGEGSRLTVL.

This clonotype was found a few times. The rearrangement uses TRBV15 and TRBJ2-6; 8 positions match TRBD1. With V trimmed by 5 bases and J by 0 bases, 9 bases remained unmatched. Germline assignment: CDR1 LNHNV and CDR2 YYDKDF (reference sequence). CDR3 size: 18 residues. The CDR3 region has the DNA TGTGCCACCAGCGGTGACAGGGGTTCCTACTCTGGGGCCAACGTCCTGACTTTC. This encodes CATSGDRGSYSGANVLTF.

This clonotype was counted a few times. This chain uses TRBV10-3 with TRBJ2-7; perhaps TRBD1 as D (6 bases). V lost 2 bases and J 4 bases, leaving 6 bases between the germline ends. CDR3 length: 12 amino acids. CDR1 is ENHRY, CDR2 SYGVKD, per germline. This CDR3 is CAISETGYEQYF. Written as DNA, the CDR3 is TGTGCCATCAGTGAGACAGGGTACGAGCAGTACTTC.

Only a few counts were recorded for this clonotype. The chain carries TRBV9 and TRBJ2-1; TRBD2 agrees at 8 bases. Germline trimming cut 3 bases from V and 0 bases from J; bases unmatched to any gene: 5. Germline loops: CDR1 SGDLS, CDR2 YYNGEE. This CDR3 has 16 residues. The DNA for the CDR3 is TGTGCCAGCAGCGCAACGGGGGGGCCCTCCTACAATGAGCAGTTCTTC. Translated, it gives CASSATGGPSYNEQFF.

This clonotype was recorded many times. V is TRBV24-1 and J is TRBJ2-1, with D uncertain. CDR1 KGHDR and CDR2 SFDVKD come from the germline V gene. The CDR3 sequence is 11 residues long. The ends were cut back, 5 bases at V and 6 bases at J, with 4 bases in the middle. CDR3 sequence reads: CATSASNEQFF. The CDR3 bases are TGTGCCACCAGTGCTTCCAATGAGCAGTTCTTC.

The chain combines TRBV4-2 with TRBJ2-7; 10 positions agree with TRBD2. Per germline, CDR1 LGHNA and CDR2 YNFKEQ. The junction had 16 bases not matched to a gene; V was cut back by 4 bases and J by 4 bases. CDR3 length equals 18 residues. The DNA for the CDR3 is TGTGCCAGCAGCCGAGATTTGAATCGAGGACTAGCGGTATACGAGCAGTACTTC. Protein sequence: CASSRDLNRGLAVYEQYF.

The CDR3 sequence is CASKYSGDYGYTF. The CDR3 DNA follows: TGTGCCAGCAAGTATTCAGGGGACTATGGCTACACCTTC. V usage is TRBV27 and J usage is TRBJ1-2; possibly TRBD1 for D (6 bases). The CDR3 has 13 amino acids. The germline V gene encodes CDR1 MNHEY and CDR2 SMNVEV (reference sequence). V was shortened by 7 bases and J by 3 bases, with 12 bases between the two germline ends.

V gene TRBV6-6 combines with J gene TRBJ2-6; either TRBD1 or TRBD2 may fit D (5 bases each). V gave up 5 bases and J gave up 3 bases, with 14 bases separating them. Germline-derived CDR1 and CDR2 are MNHNY and SVGAGI (reference sequence). This CDR3 has 16 residues. For the CDR3, the DNA is TGTGCCAGCAGTCTCCCCGGGGCTGGTGGGGCCAACGTCCTGACTTTC. Translation: CASSLPGAGGANVLTF.

This chain connects TRBV9 to TRBJ2-5; D unresolved. Trimming took 0 bases from V and 3 from J, leaving 9 bases between them. Germline assignment: CDR1 SGDLS and CDR2 YYNGEE. The CDR3 totals 14 residues. CDR3 region: CASSVGRMEETQYF. Written as DNA, the CDR3 is TGTGCCAGCAGCGTAGGACGGATGGAAGAGACCCAGTACTTC.